Included here is one T cell receptor beta chain sequence, with context. Its specificity is unknown. The sample comes from a study of T cell responses to AZD1222 COVID-19 vaccine. Whole-study context: Whether given at about 4 or about 12 weeks, second doses were pooled.

Libraries were prepared by immunoSEQ multiplex PCR; TCRdb keeps only in-frame clonotypes and omits some of them. Of 100,000 to 120,000 clones listed, about nine tenths were seen once; the top ten hold around 1.6%. CDR1 is SGHNT and CDR2 is YYREEE in the germline V gene (reference sequence). Unmatched junction bases numbered 6, after V lost 4 bases and J lost 2 bases. This CDR3 has 17 amino acids. Findings of the study overall: Rises in breadth and depth of Spike-specific TCRs came after two AZD1222 doses.

The receptor was isolated from an adult in good health. The sequencing here drew on peripheral blood, taken on day 0 of AZD1222 vaccination. The chain carries TRBV5-4 and TRBJ2-1; 13 bases are a match to TRBD2. The CDR3 DNA sequence: TGTGCCAGCAGCCTTGTCACTAGCGGGGGGGCCTACAATGAGCAGTTCTTC. It yields the protein CASSLVTSGGAYNEQFF. The full variable domain, with the rest looked up from reference TRBV5-4 and TRBJ2-1, is ETGVTQSPTHLIKTRGQQVTLRCSSQSGHNTVSWYQQALGQGPQFIFQYYREEENGRGNFPPRFSGLQFPNYSSELNVNALELDDSALYLCASSLVTSGGAYNEQFFGPGTRLTVL.